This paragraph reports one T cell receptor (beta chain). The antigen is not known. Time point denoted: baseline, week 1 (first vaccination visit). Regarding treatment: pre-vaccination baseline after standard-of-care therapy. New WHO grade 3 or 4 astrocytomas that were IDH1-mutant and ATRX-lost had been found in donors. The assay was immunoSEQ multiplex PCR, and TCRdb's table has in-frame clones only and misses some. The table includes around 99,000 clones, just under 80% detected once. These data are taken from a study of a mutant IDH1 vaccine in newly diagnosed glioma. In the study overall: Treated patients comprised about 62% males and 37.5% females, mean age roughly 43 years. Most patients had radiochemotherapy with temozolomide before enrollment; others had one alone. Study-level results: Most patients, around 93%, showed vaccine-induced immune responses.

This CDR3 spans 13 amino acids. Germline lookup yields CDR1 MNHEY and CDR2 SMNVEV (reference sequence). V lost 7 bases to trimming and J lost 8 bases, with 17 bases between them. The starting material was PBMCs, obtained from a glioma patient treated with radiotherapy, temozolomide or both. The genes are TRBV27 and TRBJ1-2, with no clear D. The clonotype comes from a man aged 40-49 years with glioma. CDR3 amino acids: CASTWAPGSGYTF. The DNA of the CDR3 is TGTGCCAGCACCTGGGCCCCGGGCAGCGGCTACACCTTC.